The clone carrying this T cell receptor beta chain was counted ten times or more. Its antigen is not known. These data originate in a study of CD8 T cells in ankylosing spondylitis. General study points: In the blood and synovial fluid of reactive arthritis, some motif variants had been previously reported. The authors reported significant enrichment of disease-linked clones in matched ankylosing spondylitis synovial fluid. Blood of patients with ankylosing spondylitis appeared to be characterized by a TCR beta motif of seven or eight highly homologous variants. Clones linked to the disease showed a CD8+ phenotype. They occurred at relatively low frequencies in peripheral blood.

The TCR beta libraries were generated through quantitative 5'-RACE incorporating molecular barcodes. TCRdb reprocessed the 5' RACE reads with MiXCR, giving one entry per CDR3 protein. The sample lists under 550,000 distinct CDR3 sequences, 25% to 30% seen once, with 0.75% to 0.9% in the top ten. Unmatched junction bases numbered 6, after V lost 3 bases and J lost 1 base. Germline CDR1 is SGHRS and CDR2 is YFSETQ. The CDR3 loop spans 17 amino acids. The material sequenced was blood, either unsorted or a sorted T cell fraction (not recorded which). The chain couples TRBV5-1 to TRBJ2-2; 10 bases agree with TRBD2. The clonotype was recovered from a male donor with ankylosing spondylitis. The CDR3 nucleotides are TGCGCCAGCAGCTCCTCCCTAGCGGGAGAGAACACCGGGGAGCTGTTTTTT. Its translation is CASSSSLAGENTGELFF.